The 4 T cell receptor beta chains below come from one sample, sequenced in a study of shared T cell receptors in the human thymus (dated by TCRdb to the early 2020s). The library relied on the immunoSEQ multiplex PCR assay. Imported from immuneACCESS, the table was reduced by TCRdb to in-frame sequences with V and J called. These copies leave out some clones; in studies compared against another copy, an unresolved V gene accounts for under half, and the cause of the remainder is not known. This sample comprises hundreds of thousands of clones, over 75% of them detected only once. About 0.0094% of the sample lies in the top ten. These data were also reused for a study on human thymus T cells.

Material: thymocytes. These receptors were obtained from a boy under two years old with a congenital heart defect. Donor details come from another sample of the same person, matched by shared clones.

This clone was seen more than once but under ten times. The chain has TRBV4-3 and TRBJ2-5; 11 bases match TRBD2. The germline V gene has CDR1 LGHNA and CDR2 YSLEER. Trimming removed 1 base from V and 3 bases from J; junction bases left unmatched: 7. CDR3 length: 17 residues. The CDR3 DNA sequence: TGCGCCAGCAGCCAAGGTCCCCTACTAGCGGGAGAAGAGACCCAGTACTTC. Its translation: CASSQGPLLAGEETQYF.

The chain uses TRBV6-4 and TRBJ2-3; tentative D call: TRBD2 (5 bases). The CDR3 contains 15 residues. V was cut by 6 bases and J by 0 bases, with 13 bases left in between. Germline CDR1 reads MRHNA; CDR2 reads SNTAGT. The CDR3 nucleotides read TGTGCCAGCAGGGAAAGCGGATCTAGCACAGATACGCAGTATTTT. Translation gives CASRESGSSTDTQYF.

The V call is TRBV5-6, the J call TRBJ2-5; 7 bases are shared with TRBD1. The J call may be wrong; the DNA end is better matched by TRBJ2-7. The CDR3 is made up of 14 amino acids. Germline CDR1 SGHDT, CDR2 YYEEEE. The CDR3 DNA reads as TGTGCCAGCAGCGCGGCCGGGACAGCCTACGAGCAGTACTTC. Encoded protein: CASSAAGTAYEQYF.

V and J are TRBV27 and TRBJ1-5; D might be TRBD1 (5 bases). V lost 3 bases and J 4 bases, leaving 7 bases between the germline ends. Germline values: CDR1 MNHEY, CDR2 SMNVEV (reference sequence). The CDR3 length is 13 residues. CDR3 in DNA: TGTGCCAGCAGTTTGTCAGGGAATCAGCCCCAGCATTTT. This gives the protein CASSLSGNQPQHF.